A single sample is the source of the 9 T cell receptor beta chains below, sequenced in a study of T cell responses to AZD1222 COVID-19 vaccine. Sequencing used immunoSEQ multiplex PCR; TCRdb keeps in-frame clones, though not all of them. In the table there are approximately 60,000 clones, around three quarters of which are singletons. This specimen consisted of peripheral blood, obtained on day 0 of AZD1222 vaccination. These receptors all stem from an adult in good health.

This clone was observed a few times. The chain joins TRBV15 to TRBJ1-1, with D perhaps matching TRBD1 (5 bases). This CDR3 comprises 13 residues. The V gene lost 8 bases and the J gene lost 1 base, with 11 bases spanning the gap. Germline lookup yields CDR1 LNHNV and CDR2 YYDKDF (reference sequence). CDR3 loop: CATSGLWNTEAFF. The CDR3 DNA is TGTGCCACCTCGGGACTCTGGAACACTGAAGCTTTCTTT.

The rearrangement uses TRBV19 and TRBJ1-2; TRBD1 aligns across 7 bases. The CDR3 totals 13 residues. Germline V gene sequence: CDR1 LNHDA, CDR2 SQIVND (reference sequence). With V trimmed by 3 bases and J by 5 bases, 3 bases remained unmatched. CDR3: CASSIGTAYGYTF. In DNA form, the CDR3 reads TGTGCCAGTAGTATCGGGACAGCTTATGGCTACACCTTC.

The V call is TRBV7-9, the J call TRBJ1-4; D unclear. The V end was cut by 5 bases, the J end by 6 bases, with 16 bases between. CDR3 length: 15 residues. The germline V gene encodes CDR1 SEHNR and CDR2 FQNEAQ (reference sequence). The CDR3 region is CASSPGLVDHEKLFF. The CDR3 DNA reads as TGTGCCAGCAGCCCCGGCCTGGTGGACCATGAAAAACTGTTTTTT.

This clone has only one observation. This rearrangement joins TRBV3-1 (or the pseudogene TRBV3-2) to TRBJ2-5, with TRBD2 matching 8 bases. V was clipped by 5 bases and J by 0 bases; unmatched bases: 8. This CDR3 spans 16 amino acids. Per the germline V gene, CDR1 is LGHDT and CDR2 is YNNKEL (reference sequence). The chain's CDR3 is CASSIVSGVHQETQYF. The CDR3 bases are TGTGCCAGCAGCATAGTTAGCGGGGTACACCAAGAGACCCAGTACTTC.

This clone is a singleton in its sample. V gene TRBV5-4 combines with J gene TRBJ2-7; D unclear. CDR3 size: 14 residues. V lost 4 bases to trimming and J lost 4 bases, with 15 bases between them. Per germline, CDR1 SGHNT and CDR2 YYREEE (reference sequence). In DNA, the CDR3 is TGTGCCAGCAGCCCCACCGGAGACAAGTACGAGCAGTACTTC. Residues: CASSPTGDKYEQYF.

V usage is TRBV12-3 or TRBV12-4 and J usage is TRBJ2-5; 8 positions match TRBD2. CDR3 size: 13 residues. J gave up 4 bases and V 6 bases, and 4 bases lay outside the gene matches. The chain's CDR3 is CASRLREGETQYF. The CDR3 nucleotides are TGTGCCAGCAGGCTCCGGGAGGGAGAGACCCAGTACTTC.

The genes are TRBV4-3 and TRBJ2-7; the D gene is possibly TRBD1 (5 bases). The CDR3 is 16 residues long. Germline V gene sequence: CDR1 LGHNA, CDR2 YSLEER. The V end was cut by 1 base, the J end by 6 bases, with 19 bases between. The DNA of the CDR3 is TGCGCCAGCAGCCAAGTGGTCCAGGGCGGTGGTCGCGAGCAGTACTTC. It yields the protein CASSQVVQGGGREQYF.

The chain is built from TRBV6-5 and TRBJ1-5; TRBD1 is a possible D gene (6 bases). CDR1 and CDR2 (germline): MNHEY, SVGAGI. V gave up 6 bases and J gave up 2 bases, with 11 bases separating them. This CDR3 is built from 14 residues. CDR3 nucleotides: TGTGCCAGCAGGAAACAGGGAGGCAATCAGCCCCAGCATTTT. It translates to CASRKQGGNQPQHF.

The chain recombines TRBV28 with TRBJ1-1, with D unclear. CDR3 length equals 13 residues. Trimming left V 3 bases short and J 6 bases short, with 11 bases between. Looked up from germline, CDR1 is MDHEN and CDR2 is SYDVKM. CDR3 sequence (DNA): TGTGCCAGCAGTTTCAGGCGTTCCTCTGAAGCTTTCTTT. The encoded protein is CASSFRRSSEAFF.